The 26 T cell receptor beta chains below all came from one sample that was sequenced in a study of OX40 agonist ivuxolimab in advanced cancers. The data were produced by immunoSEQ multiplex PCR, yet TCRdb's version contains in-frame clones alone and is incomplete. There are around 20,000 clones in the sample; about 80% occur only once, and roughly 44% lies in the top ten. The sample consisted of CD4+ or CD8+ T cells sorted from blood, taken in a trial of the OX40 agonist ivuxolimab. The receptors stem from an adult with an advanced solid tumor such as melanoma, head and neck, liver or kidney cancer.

CDR3 DNA: TGTGCCAGCAGTGAAAGGGGGCTCTATGGCTACACCTTC. Its translation is CASSERGLYGYTF. The V gene is TRBV2, the J gene TRBJ1-2; 7 nucleotides match TRBD1. V lost 2 bases to trimming and J lost 4 bases; unmatched junction nucleotides: 1. The CDR3 is 13 amino acids. The germline V gene has CDR1 SNHLY and CDR2 FYNNEI.

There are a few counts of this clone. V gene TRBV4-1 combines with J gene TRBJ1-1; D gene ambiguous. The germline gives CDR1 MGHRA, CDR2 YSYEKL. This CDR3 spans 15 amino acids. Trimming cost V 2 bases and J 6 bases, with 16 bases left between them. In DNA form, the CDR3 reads TGCGCCAGCAGCCAATCCATCTCAGGATTCTCTGAAGCTTTCTTT. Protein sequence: CASSQSISGFSEAFF.

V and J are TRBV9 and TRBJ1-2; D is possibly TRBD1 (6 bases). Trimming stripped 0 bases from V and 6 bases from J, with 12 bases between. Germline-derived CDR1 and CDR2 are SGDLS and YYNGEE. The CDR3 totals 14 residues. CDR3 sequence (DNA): TGTGCCAGCAGCGTAGGTGGGGGGCGAAATGGCTACACCTTC. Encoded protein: CASSVGGGRNGYTF.

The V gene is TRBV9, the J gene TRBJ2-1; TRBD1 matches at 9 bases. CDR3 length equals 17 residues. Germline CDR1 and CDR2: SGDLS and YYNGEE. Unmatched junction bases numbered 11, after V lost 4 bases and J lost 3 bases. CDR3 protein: CASSPDPGTGSYNEQFF. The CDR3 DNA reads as TGTGCCAGCAGCCCAGACCCCGGGACAGGGAGCTACAATGAGCAGTTCTTC.

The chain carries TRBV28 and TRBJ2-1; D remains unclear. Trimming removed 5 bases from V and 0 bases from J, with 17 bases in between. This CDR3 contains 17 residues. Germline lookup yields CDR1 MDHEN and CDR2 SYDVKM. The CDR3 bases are TGTGCCAGCAGTCCAGCCCCCCAACTCGGCTCCTACAATGAGCAGTTCTTC. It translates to CASSPAPQLGSYNEQFF. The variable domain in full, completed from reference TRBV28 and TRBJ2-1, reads DVKVTQSSRYLVKRTGEKVFLECVQDMDHENMFWYRQDPGLGLRLIYFSYDVKMKEKGDIPEGYSVSREKKERFSLILESASTNQTSMYLCASSPAPQLGSYNEQFFGPGTRLTVL.

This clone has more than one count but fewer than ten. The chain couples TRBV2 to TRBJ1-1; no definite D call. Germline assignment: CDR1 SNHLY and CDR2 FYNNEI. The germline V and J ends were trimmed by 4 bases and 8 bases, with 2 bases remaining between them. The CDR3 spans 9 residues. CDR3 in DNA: TGTGCCAGCAGTGTCGAAGCTTTCTTT. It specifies CASSVEAFF.

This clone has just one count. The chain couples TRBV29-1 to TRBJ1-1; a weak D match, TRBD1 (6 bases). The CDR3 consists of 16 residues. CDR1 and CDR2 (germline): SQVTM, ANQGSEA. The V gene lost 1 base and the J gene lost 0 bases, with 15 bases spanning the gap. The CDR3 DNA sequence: TGCAGCGTTGAAGGGACAGAGAGACCCTTGAACACTGAAGCTTTCTTT. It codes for CSVEGTERPLNTEAFF.

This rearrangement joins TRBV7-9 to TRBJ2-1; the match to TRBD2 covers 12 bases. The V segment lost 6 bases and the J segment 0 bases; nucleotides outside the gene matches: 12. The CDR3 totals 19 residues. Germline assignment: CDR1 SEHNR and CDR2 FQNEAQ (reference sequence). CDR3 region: CASSHSLAGGFHSYNEQFF. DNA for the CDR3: TGTGCCAGCAGTCATTCACTAGCGGGGGGATTCCACTCCTACAATGAGCAGTTCTTC.

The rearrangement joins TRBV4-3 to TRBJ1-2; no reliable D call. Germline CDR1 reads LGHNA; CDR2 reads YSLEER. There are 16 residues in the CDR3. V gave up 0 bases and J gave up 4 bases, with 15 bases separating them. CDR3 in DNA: TGCGCCAGCAGCCAAGATGGCTGGCCAGCCTCCTATGGCTACACCTTC. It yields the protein CASSQDGWPASYGYTF.

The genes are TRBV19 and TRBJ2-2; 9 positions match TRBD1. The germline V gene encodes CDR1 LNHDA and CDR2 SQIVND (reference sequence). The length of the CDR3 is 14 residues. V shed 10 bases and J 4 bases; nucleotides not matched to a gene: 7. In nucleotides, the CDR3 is TGTGCCACTTCGACAGGGGGTAGCACCGGGGAGCTGTTTTTT. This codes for CATSTGGSTGELFF.

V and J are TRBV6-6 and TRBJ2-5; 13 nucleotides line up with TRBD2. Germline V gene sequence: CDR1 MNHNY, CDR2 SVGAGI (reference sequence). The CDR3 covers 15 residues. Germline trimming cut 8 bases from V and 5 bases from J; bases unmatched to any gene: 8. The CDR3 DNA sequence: TGTGCCAGCTCTCCGGGACTAGCGGGGAGGGAGACCCAGTACTTC. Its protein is CASSPGLAGRETQYF.

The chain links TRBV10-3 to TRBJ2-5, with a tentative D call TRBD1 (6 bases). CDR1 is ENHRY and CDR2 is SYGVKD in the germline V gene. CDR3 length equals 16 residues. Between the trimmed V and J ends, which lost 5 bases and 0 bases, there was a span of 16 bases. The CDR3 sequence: CAISRSYGTNQETQYF. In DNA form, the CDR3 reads TGTGCCATCAGTCGATCGTACGGGACAAACCAAGAGACCCAGTACTTC.

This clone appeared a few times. The CDR3 nucleotides are TGTGCCAGCAGTCCGAGACAGGGTGGGGGTTATAGCTACACCTTC. It is translated as CASSPRQGGGYSYTF. The V call is TRBV27, the J call TRBJ1-2; TRBD1 matches 7 bases. V was clipped by 5 bases and J by 9 bases; unmatched bases: 15. The CDR3 consists of 15 residues. CDR1 is MNHEY and CDR2 is SMNVEV in the germline V gene (reference sequence).

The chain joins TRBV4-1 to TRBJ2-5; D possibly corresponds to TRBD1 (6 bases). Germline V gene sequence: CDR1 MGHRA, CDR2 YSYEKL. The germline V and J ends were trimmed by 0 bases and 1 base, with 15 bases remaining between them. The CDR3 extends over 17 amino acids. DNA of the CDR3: TGCGCCAGCAGCCAAGAAGGGACACAAACCTTCCAAGAGACCCAGTACTTC. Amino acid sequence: CASSQEGTQTFQETQYF.

The CDR3 DNA is TGTGCCAGCTGCGATCTCGGGTCAGCTAACTATGGCTACACCTTC. It translates to CASCDLGSANYGYTF. The chain is built from TRBV27 and TRBJ1-2; D remains unclear. The germline V gene has CDR1 MNHEY and CDR2 SMNVEV (reference sequence). Trimming pared 8 bases from V and 0 bases from J, leaving 16 bases between. The CDR3 totals 15 residues.

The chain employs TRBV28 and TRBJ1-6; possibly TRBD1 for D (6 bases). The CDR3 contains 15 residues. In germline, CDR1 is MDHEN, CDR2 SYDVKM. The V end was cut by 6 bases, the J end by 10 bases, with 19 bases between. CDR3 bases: TGTGCCAGCAGCCCTTCGGACAGTTGGTCCTCACCCCTCCACTTT. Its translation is CASSPSDSWSSPLHF. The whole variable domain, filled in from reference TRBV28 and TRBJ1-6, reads DVKVTQSSRYLVKRTGEKVFLECVQDMDHENMFWYRQDPGLGLRLIYFSYDVKMKEKGDIPEGYSVSREKKERFSLILESASTNQTSMYLCASSPSDSWSSPLHFGNGTRLTVT.

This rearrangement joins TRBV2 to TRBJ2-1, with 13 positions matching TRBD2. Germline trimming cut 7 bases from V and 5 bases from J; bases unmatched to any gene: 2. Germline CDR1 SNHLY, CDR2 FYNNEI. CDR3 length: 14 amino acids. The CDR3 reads CASKTSGGNNEQFF. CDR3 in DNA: TGTGCCAGCAAGACTAGCGGGGGGAACAATGAGCAGTTCTTC.

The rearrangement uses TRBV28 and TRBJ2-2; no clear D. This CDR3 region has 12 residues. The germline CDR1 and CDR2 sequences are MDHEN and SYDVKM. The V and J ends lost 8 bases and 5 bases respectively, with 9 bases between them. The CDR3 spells CASHYRTGELFF. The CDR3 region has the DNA TGTGCCAGCCATTATCGGACCGGGGAGCTGTTTTTT.

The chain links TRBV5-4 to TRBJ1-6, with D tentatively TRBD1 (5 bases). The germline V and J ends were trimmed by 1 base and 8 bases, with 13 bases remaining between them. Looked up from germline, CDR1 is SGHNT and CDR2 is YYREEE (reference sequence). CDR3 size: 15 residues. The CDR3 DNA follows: TGTGCCAGCAGCTTGTGGTGGGGAGGGGATTCACCCCTCCACTTT. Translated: CASSLWWGGDSPLHF.

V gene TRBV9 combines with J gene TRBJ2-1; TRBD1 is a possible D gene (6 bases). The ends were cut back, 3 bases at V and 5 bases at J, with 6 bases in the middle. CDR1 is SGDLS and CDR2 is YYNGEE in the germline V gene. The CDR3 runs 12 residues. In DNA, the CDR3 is TGTGCCAGCAGCGACAGGGACAATGAGCAGTTCTTC. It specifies CASSDRDNEQFF.

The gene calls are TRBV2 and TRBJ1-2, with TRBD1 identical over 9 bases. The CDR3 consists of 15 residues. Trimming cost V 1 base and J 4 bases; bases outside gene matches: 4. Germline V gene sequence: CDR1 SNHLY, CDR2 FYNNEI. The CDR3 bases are TGTGCCAGCAGTGAAGGGACAGGGGCCAGCTATGGCTACACCTTC. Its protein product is CASSEGTGASYGYTF.

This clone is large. The CDR3 spells CASSHHGLAGSSYEQYF. The CDR3 DNA reads TGCGCCAGCAGCCATCACGGACTAGCGGGGAGCTCCTACGAGCAGTACTTC. The chain couples TRBV4-1 to TRBJ2-7, with 12 bases matching TRBD2. The J segment lost 0 bases and the V segment lost 3 bases, leaving 6 bases of the junction unmatched. Germline V lookup: CDR1 MGHRA, CDR2 YSYEKL. The CDR3 length is 17 residues.

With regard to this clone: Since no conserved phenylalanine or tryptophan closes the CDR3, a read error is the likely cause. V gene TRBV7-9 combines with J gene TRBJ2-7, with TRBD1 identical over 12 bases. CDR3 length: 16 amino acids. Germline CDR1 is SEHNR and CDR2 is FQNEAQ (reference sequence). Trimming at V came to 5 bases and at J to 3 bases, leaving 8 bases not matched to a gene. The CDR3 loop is CASSPRGTGGIYEQYL. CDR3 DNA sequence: TGTGCCAGCAGCCCCAGGGGGACAGGGGGCATCTACGAGCAGTACCTC.

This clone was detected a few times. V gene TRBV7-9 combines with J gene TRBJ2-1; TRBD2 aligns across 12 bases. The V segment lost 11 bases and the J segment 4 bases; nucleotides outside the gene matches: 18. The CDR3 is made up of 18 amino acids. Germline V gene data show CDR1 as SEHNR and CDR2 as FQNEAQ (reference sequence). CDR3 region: CAGEDTLTSGRLYNEQFF. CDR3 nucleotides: TGTGCCGGGGAGGACACTTTGACTAGCGGGAGATTATACAATGAGCAGTTCTTC. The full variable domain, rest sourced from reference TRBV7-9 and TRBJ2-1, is DTGVSQNPRHKITKRGQNVTFRCDPISEHNRLYWYRQTLGQGPEFLTYFQNEAQLEKSRLLSDRFSAERPKGSFSTLEIQRTEQGDSAMYLCAGEDTLTSGRLYNEQFFGPGTRLTVL.

In DNA, the CDR3 is TGTGCCAGCAGCTTGTGGGGAGAGACCCAGTACTTC. The encoded protein is CASSLWGETQYF. The gene calls are TRBV7-2 and TRBJ2-5; D not certain. Germline V gives CDR1 SGHTA, CDR2 FQGNSA. This CDR3 has 12 residues. Trimming stripped 3 bases from V and 4 bases from J, with 6 bases between.

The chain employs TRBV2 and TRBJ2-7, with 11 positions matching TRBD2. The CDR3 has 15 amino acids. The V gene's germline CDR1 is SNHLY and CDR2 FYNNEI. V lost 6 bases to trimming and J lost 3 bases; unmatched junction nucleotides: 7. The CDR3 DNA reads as TGTGCCAGCAGGTTAGCGGGGGGGCGTCTCTACGAGCAGTACTTC. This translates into CASRLAGGRLYEQYF.